The entry below describes one T cell receptor beta chain. The record originates from a study of control samples from healthy donors and cancer patients. The assay was immunoSEQ multiplex PCR, and TCRdb's table has in-frame clones only and misses some. The table lists some 120,000 clones, 85% to 95% of them singletons, with less than 4.5% in the top ten. Sequences were obtained from blood. The receptor comes from a young man in good health.

CDR3 DNA: TGTGCCAGCAGCGTAAACCAGGGGTCGGGCACTGAAGCTTTCTTT. This gives the protein CASSVNQGSGTEAFF. The rearrangement links TRBV9 to TRBJ1-1; possibly TRBD1 for D (6 bases). Germline values: CDR1 SGDLS, CDR2 YYNGEE. Trimming pared 1 base from V and 4 bases from J, leaving 14 bases between. This CDR3 region has 15 residues.